Below are 5 T cell receptor beta chains sequenced from a single sample in a study of OX40 agonist ivuxolimab in advanced cancers. Here immunoSEQ multiplex PCR was the method, and the copy in TCRdb shows in-frame clones only, minus some. The profile shows tens of thousands of clones, about 82% of them singletons. The sample consisted of CD4+ or CD8+ T cells sorted from blood, taken in a trial of the OX40 agonist ivuxolimab. The receptors stem from an adult with an advanced solid tumor such as melanoma, head and neck, liver or kidney cancer.

This chain links TRBV10-3 with TRBJ2-6; D unclear. The germline CDR1 and CDR2 sequences are ENHRY and SYGVKD. The CDR3 contains 14 residues. V was clipped by 2 bases and J by 0 bases, with 2 bases between them. The CDR3 spells CAISEDSGANVLTF. The DNA for the CDR3 is TGTGCCATCAGTGAGGACTCTGGGGCCAACGTCCTGACTTTC.

This chain joins TRBV4-2 and TRBJ2-3, with TRBD2 as a possible D gene (5 bases). Germline V gene lookup returns CDR1 LGHNA and CDR2 YNFKEQ. The V and J ends lost 0 bases and 2 bases respectively, with 9 bases between them. This CDR3 region has 15 residues. CDR3 coding DNA: TGTGCCAGCAGCCAAGAAACGGGGTACACAGATACGCAGTATTTT. It encodes CASSQETGYTDTQYF.

This chain connects TRBV11-2 to TRBJ2-1, with TRBD1 as a possible D gene (5 bases). Germline assignment: CDR1 SGHAT and CDR2 FQNNGV. This CDR3 comprises 14 residues. Trimming cost V 4 bases and J 2 bases, with 9 bases left between them. The CDR3 spells CASSSLTAYNEQFF. The CDR3, as DNA: TGTGCCAGCAGCTCGTTGACAGCCTACAATGAGCAGTTCTTC.

The chain couples TRBV10-3 to TRBJ1-4; 7 bases agree with TRBD1. The CDR3 is 15 residues long. Unmatched junction bases numbered 8, after V lost 4 bases and J lost 6 bases. The germline gives CDR1 ENHRY, CDR2 SYGVKD. The CDR3 region has the DNA TGTGCCATCAGTGTTTCCGGGACAGACCATGAAAAACTGTTTTTT. Translation: CAISVSGTDHEKLFF.

Regarding this clone: The sample holds other DNA sequences that translate to the same CDR3. The chain is built from TRBV2 and TRBJ2-5; no firm D call. The length of the CDR3 is 11 residues. V lost 8 bases and J lost 2, with 6 bases in between. Germline CDR1 is SNHLY and CDR2 is FYNNEI. CDR3 nucleotides: TGTGCCAGCTCTCCACAAGAGACCCAGTACTTC. It is translated as CASSPQETQYF.